This entry features one TCR beta chain sequence. The antigen remains undetermined. This sample was included in a study of T cells in pancreatic ductal adenocarcinoma. No neoadjuvant therapy was given to the selected pancreatic ductal adenocarcinoma patients before their surgery. Study findings and constraints: Enrichment of CD45RO+ effector over naive T cells in tumors may bias clonality. Tumor samples had fewer productive templates and approximately 8.2-fold fewer unique clonotypes than blood. The resected pancreatic cancer cohort was biased toward the minority with early-stage disease. No significant tumor-blood clonality difference; means were about 0.1 and 0.065.

The method was immunoSEQ multiplex PCR; TCRdb's version includes in-frame clones alone and lacks a portion of them. The sample lists under 30,000 clones; around nine tenths were seen once. V was cut by 10 bases and J by 0 bases, with 16 bases left in between. The CDR3 has 14 residues. Looked up from germline, CDR1 is ENHRY and CDR2 is SYGVKD. Sequencing was done on a sample of PBMCs. This receptor was obtained from a human donor with pancreatic ductal adenocarcinoma. The chain recombines TRBV10-3 with TRBJ2-7, with D perhaps matching TRBD2 (5 bases). CDR3: CATSGLEGSYEQYF. The CDR3 DNA sequence: TGTGCCACCTCCGGGCTCGAGGGCTCCTACGAGCAGTACTTC.